The 18 T cell receptor beta chains reported below all come from one sample, sequenced in a study of cytomegalovirus exposure and HLA in healthy donors. Primers for the PCR totalled 60 Vbeta and 13 Jbeta. Sequencing used immunoSEQ multiplex PCR; TCRdb keeps in-frame clones, though not all of them. The sample holds around 99,000 clones; around 77% are singletons and the top ten take over 3%. The specimen was PBMCs. The receptors shown here come from a man aged 35 to 55 in good health and CMV-seronegative.

The genes are TRBV19 and TRBJ1-2; the D is unclear. Between the trimmed V and J ends, which lost 5 bases and 0 bases, there was a span of 10 bases. The V gene's germline CDR1 is LNHDA and CDR2 SQIVND (reference sequence). CDR3 length equals 14 residues. The CDR3: CASSGQAANYGYTF. As DNA, the CDR3 is TGTGCCAGTAGTGGTCAGGCCGCTAACTATGGCTACACCTTC.

The rearrangement links TRBV5-4 to TRBJ2-7, with a weak D call TRBD1 (5 bases). Germline CDR1 is SGHNT and CDR2 is YYREEE (reference sequence). The CDR3 is made up of 14 amino acids. V was cut by 0 bases and J by 2 bases, with 9 bases left in between. This CDR3 reads CASSLDQGPYEQYF. The CDR3 DNA reads as TGTGCCAGCAGCTTGGATCAGGGCCCCTACGAGCAGTACTTC.

Concerning this clone itself: The same CDR3 can be traced to other DNA sequences in this sample. This chain uses TRBV7-3 with TRBJ1-1, with a weak D call TRBD1 (6 bases). Trimming took 0 bases from V and 3 from J, leaving 8 bases between them. Germline V CDR1 and CDR2: SGHTA, FQGTGA. The CDR3 consists of 14 residues. The CDR3 loop is CASSLTGGDTEAFF. The CDR3 nucleotides read TGTGCCAGCAGCTTAACAGGGGGGGACACTGAAGCTTTCTTT. Complete variable domain (other parts from reference TRBV7-3 and TRBJ1-1): GAGVSQTPSNKVTEKGKYVELRCDPISGHTALYWYRQSLGQGPEFLIYFQGTGAADDSGLPNDRFFAVRPEGSVSTLKIQRTERGDSAVYLCASSLTGGDTEAFFGQGTRLTVV.

This clone was counted between two and nine times. The V and J genes are TRBV19 and TRBJ2-1, with 7 bases aligning to TRBD1. The V gene's germline CDR1 is LNHDA and CDR2 SQIVND (reference sequence). Trimming cost V 5 bases and J 4 bases; bases outside gene matches: 8. This CDR3 contains 15 residues. CDR3 bases: TGTGCCAGTAGTGCGGTCGGGACAGCGTACAATGAGCAGTTCTTC. This codes for CASSAVGTAYNEQFF.

The count of this clone is one. V is TRBV6-1 and J is TRBJ2-4; D gene unclear. CDR1 and CDR2 from the germline V gene are MNHNS and SASEGT. V was cut by 2 bases and J by 0 bases, with 5 bases left in between. The CDR3 runs 14 residues. The CDR3 loop is CASSEFLAKNIQYF. The CDR3 bases are TGTGCCAGCAGTGAATTCCTAGCCAAAAACATTCAGTACTTC.

The chain recombines TRBV6-6 with TRBJ2-3; 8 bases match TRBD2. Germline V gene sequence: CDR1 MNHNY, CDR2 SVGAGI (reference sequence). The V gene end was trimmed by 5 bases and the J gene end by 3 bases; junction bases not matched to a gene: 10. This CDR3 comprises 16 residues. The DNA for the CDR3 is TGTGCCAGCAGTCCCATCGGCGGGGGGTTGACAGATACGCAGTATTTT. It specifies CASSPIGGGLTDTQYF.

The genes are TRBV28 and TRBJ2-3; perhaps TRBD2 as D (5 bases). Germline V lookup: CDR1 MDHEN, CDR2 SYDVKM. V lost 7 bases to trimming and J lost 4 bases, with 21 bases between them. The CDR3 is made up of 16 amino acids. The CDR3 DNA reads TGTGCCAGCACCTCAGGTACGACCGGGATGGCAGATACGCAGTATTTT. Protein product: CASTSGTTGMADTQYF.

The chain joins TRBV9 to TRBJ2-2, with a possible D match to TRBD1 (5 bases). The V end lost 0 bases, the J end lost 1 base, and 7 bases lay between the germline ends. This CDR3 spans 15 amino acids. CDR1 and CDR2 from the germline V gene are SGDLS and YYNGEE. The CDR3 region is CASSVVTGNTGELFF. As DNA, the CDR3 is TGTGCCAGCAGCGTAGTTACAGGGAACACCGGGGAGCTGTTTTTT. Complete variable domain (other parts from reference TRBV9 and TRBJ2-2): DSGVTQTPKHLITATGQRVTLRCSPRSGDLSVYWYQQSLDQGLQFLIQYYNGEERAKGNILERFSAQQFPDLHSELNLSSLELGDSALYFCASSVVTGNTGELFFGEGSRLTVL.

The V gene is TRBV6-1, the J gene TRBJ2-1; 12 bases line up with TRBD2. This CDR3 is 16 amino acids long. Trimming took 3 bases from V and 9 from J; bases not matched to a gene: 9. Germline CDR1 reads MNHNS; CDR2 reads SASEGT. In DNA, the CDR3 is TGTGCCAGCAGTGATATCCTAGCGGGAGGGCCTGGTGAGCAGTTCTTC. Translating gives CASSDILAGGPGEQFF.

The chain couples TRBV5-4 to TRBJ1-1; no firm D call. The CDR3 is 13 residues long. The V and J ends lost 2 bases and 2 bases respectively, with 7 bases between them. Germline CDR1 reads SGHNT; CDR2 reads YYREEE (reference sequence). The DNA for the CDR3 is TGTGCCAGCAGCTTAGAGGCAAACACTGAAGCTTTCTTT. Translated, it gives CASSLEANTEAFF.

This chain uses TRBV7-9 with TRBJ2-7; D is unresolved. The ends were cut back, 4 bases at V and 3 bases at J, with 16 bases in the middle. The CDR3 extends over 15 amino acids. Germline loops: CDR1 SEHNR, CDR2 FQNEAQ (reference sequence). DNA for the CDR3: TGTGCCAGCAGCTCCATTCGGTCCGAAGACTACGAGCAGTACTTC. Translating it yields CASSSIRSEDYEQYF.

The chain uses TRBV30 and TRBJ2-2; the D gene is possibly TRBD1 (6 bases). V lost 0 bases and J lost 6, with 14 bases in between. CDR3 length: 15 residues. Germline V CDR1 and CDR2: GTSNPN, SVGIG (reference sequence). CDR3 amino acids: CAWSVWAGVSGELFF. CDR3 DNA: TGTGCCTGGAGTGTATGGGCAGGGGTCTCCGGGGAGCTGTTTTTT.

The chain has TRBV27 and TRBJ2-2; the D is unclear. Germline V gives CDR1 MNHEY, CDR2 SMNVEV (reference sequence). CDR3 size: 14 residues. Trimming shortened V by 6 bases and J by 2 bases, and 10 bases separated the two germline ends. This chain's CDR3 is CASRVIRNTGELFF. The CDR3 DNA follows: TGTGCCAGCAGGGTTATTAGAAACACCGGGGAGCTGTTTTTT.

This clone came up a few times. The CDR3 sequence is CASSVGRVGQPQHF. The CDR3 nucleotides are TGTGCCAGCAGCGTAGGCAGGGTAGGGCAGCCCCAGCATTTT. The chain is built from TRBV9 and TRBJ1-5; D is possibly TRBD1 (5 bases). The ends were cut back, 0 bases at V and 7 bases at J, with 11 bases in the middle. Germline CDR1 reads SGDLS; CDR2 reads YYNGEE. The CDR3 totals 14 residues.

The chain uses TRBV18 and TRBJ2-7, with D hard to call. Trimming took off 5 bases at V and 4 bases at J, with 15 bases between the two ends. The CDR3 runs 14 residues. Looked up from germline, CDR1 is KGHSH and CDR2 is LQKENI. CDR3 nucleotides: TGTGCCAGCTCAACTCGTAGTCCTCGTTACGAGCAGTACTTC. Encoded protein: CASSTRSPRYEQYF.

The chain is built from TRBV6-5 and TRBJ2-3; 9 bases agree with TRBD1. Trimming took 9 bases from V and 4 from J; bases not matched to a gene: 8. CDR3 length: 14 residues. Germline V CDR1 and CDR2: MNHEY, SVGAGI. The CDR3 sequence is CASETGGKADTQYF. DNA of the CDR3: TGTGCCAGTGAGACAGGGGGGAAAGCAGATACGCAGTATTTT.

This rearrangement joins TRBV7-8 to TRBJ2-3, with 8 bases matching TRBD2. In germline, CDR1 is SGHVS, CDR2 FQNEAQ. This CDR3 is built from 16 residues. Losses at the gene ends were 0 bases for V and 2 bases for J; bases not matched to a gene: 4. In nucleotides, the CDR3 is TGTGCCAGCAGCTTAGCGAAGCGGGAGAACACAGATACGCAGTATTTT. Translation gives CASSLAKRENTDTQYF.

The V gene is TRBV30, the J gene TRBJ2-4; tentative D call: TRBD2 (7 bases). Trimming shortened V by 0 bases and J by 9 bases, and 18 bases separated the two germline ends. The CDR3 is 15 residues long. CDR1 and CDR2 (germline): GTSNPN, SVGIG (reference sequence). As DNA, the CDR3 is TGTGCCTGGAGTGTAGGGAGGGGGGCAGGGAGCATTCAGTACTTC. Amino acid sequence: CAWSVGRGAGSIQYF.